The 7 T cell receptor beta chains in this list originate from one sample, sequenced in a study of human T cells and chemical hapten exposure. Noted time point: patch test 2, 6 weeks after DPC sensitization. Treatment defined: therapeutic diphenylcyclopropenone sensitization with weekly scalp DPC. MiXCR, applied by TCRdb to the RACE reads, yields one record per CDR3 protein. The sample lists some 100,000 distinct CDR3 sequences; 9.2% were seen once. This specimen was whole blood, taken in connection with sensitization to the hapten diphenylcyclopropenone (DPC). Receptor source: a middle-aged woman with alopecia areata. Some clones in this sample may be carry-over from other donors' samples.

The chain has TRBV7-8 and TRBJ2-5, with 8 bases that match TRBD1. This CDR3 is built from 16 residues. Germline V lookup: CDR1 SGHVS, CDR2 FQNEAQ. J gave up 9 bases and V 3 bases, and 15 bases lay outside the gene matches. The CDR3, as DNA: TGTGCCAGCAGCTTCAAGGGACAGGTCCTCAAGTTCCCCCAGTACTTC. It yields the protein CASSFKGQVLKFPQYF.

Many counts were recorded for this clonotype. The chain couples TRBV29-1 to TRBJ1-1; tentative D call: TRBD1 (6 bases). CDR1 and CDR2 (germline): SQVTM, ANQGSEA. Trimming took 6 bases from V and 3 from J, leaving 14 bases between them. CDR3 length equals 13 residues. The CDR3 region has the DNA TGCAGCGTCCCCTCGGCAGGGGACACTGAAGCTTTCTTT. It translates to CSVPSAGDTEAFF. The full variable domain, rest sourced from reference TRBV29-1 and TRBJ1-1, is SAVISQKPSRDICQRGTSLTIQCQVDSQVTMMFWYRQQPGQSLTLIATANQGSEATYESGFVIDKFPISRPNLTFSTLTVSNMSPEDSSIYLCSVPSAGDTEAFFGQGTRLTVV.

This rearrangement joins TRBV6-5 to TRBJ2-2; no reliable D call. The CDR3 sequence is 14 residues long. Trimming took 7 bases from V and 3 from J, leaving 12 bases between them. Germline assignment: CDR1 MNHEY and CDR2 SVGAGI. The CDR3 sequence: CASTPRGYTGELFF. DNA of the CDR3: TGTGCCAGCACCCCCCGAGGATACACCGGGGAGCTGTTTTTT.

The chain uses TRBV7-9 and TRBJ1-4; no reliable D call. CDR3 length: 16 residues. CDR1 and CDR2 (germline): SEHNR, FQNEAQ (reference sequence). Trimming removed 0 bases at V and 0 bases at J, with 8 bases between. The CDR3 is CASSLATSATNEKLFF. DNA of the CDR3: TGTGCCAGCAGCTTAGCGACGTCAGCAACTAATGAAAAACTGTTTTTT.

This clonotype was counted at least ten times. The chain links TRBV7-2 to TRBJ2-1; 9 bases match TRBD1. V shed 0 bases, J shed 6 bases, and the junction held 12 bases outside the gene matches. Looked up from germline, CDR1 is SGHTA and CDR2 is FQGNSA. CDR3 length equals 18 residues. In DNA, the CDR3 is TGTGCCAGCAGCTTAGCGCGATCTGGGACAGGGTTGGCCAATGAGCAGTTCTTC. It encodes CASSLARSGTGLANEQFF. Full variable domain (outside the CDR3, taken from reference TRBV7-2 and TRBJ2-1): GAGVSQSPSNKVTEKGKDVELRCDPISGHTALYWYRQSLGQGLEFLIYFQGNSAPDKSGLPSDRFSAERTGGSVSTLTIQRTQQEDSAVYLCASSLARSGTGLANEQFFGPGTRLTVL.

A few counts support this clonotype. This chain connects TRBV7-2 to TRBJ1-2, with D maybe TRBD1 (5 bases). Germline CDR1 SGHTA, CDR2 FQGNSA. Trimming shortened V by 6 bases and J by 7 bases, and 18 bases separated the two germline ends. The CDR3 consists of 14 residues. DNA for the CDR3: TGTGCCAGCAGTCCTCAAGTCCAGGGATTTGGCTACACCTTC. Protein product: CASSPQVQGFGYTF.

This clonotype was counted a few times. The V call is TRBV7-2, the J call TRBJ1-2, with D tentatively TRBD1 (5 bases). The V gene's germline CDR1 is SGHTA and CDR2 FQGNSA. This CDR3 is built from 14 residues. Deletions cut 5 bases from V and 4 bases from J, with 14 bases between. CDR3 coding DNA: TGTGCCAGCAGCCCACCCGGGGCCGTCTATGGCTACACCTTC. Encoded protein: CASSPPGAVYGYTF.